This TCR beta chain was documented in a study of cytomegalovirus exposure and HLA in healthy donors. Study outcomes and limitations: Further analysis was carried out later, and it showed several of the most significant clusters appearing linked to common viral pathogens. Another analysis was done later, and it associated approximately 15,000 TCR beta sequences with HLA alleles at 0.05 false discovery rate.

60 Vbeta and 13 Jbeta primers were used in PCR. Clones were sequenced by immunoSEQ multiplex PCR, and TCRdb holds only the in-frame ones, with some missing. Of approximately 290,000 clones listed, 80% were seen once; the top ten hold around 0.33%. Germline assignment: CDR1 MDHEN and CDR2 SYDVKM. This CDR3 is built from 13 residues. V shed 8 bases and J shed 1 base, with 9 bases lying between them. Points on this clone: Its matching antigen is unknown.

This sequence originates from a girl aged 2-10 years in good health and CMV-seronegative. V gene TRBV28 combines with J gene TRBJ1-5; no definite D call. Sequenced material: PBMCs. CDR3 nucleotides: TGTGCCAGCTGGAGGGCCAGCAATCAGCCCCAGCATTTT. Its protein is CASWRASNQPQHF.